This TCR beta chain was identified during a study of T cell repertoires in cytomegalovirus infection. Across the study: Public TCR beta signatures were indicative of both CMV infection and a matching HLA type. Whole-study findings and limits: What dominated the ex vivo response were HLA-C-restricted CMV-specific TCR beta clonotypes.

The CDR3 covers 17 residues. Per germline, CDR1 MRHNA and CDR2 SNTAGT. Trimming pared 4 bases from V and 0 bases from J, leaving 18 bases between. TCRdb called the reads again in MiXCR, with one record for every CDR3 protein. The sample includes nearly 650,000 distinct CDR3 sequences, 20% to 25% of them seen just once. This clonotype has more than one count but fewer than ten. Its antigen is not known. The specimen was CD8+ T cells from PBMCs. The rearrangement links TRBV6-4 to TRBJ1-1, with D perhaps TRBD1 (6 bases). The sequence was collected from a human donor in good health (CMV status not recorded). Some clones in this sample may be carry-over from other donors' samples. CDR3 residues: CASSVGPLRGMNTEAFF. CDR3 nucleotide sequence: TGTGCCAGCAGTGTGGGCCCCCTAAGGGGGATGAACACTGAAGCTTTCTTT.